Presented here are 8 T cell receptor beta chains from one specimen sequenced in a study of T-cell reconstitution after alpha-beta-depleted transplantation in children. The TCRbeta library was prepared with unique molecular identifiers. TCRdb re-called the PCR reads through MiXCR, storing one row per CDR3 protein. The sample lists some 290,000 distinct CDR3 sequences, approximately 23% seen once, with roughly 11% in the top ten. This specimen was PBMCs, mostly from graft donor cells, taken 180 days after TCRalphabeta/CD19-depleted stem cell transplant. These receptors were obtained from a male patient younger than 18 who had a stem cell transplant for acute lymphoblastic leukemia, so the T cells may come from the graft donor.

This chain connects TRBV12-3 or TRBV12-4 to TRBJ1-3; no clear D. The CDR3 spans 14 residues. V shed 7 bases and J shed 0 bases, with 10 bases lying between them. The CDR3 sequence is CASTSQRSGNTIYF. DNA for the CDR3: TGTGCCAGCACCTCCCAGCGCTCTGGAAACACCATATATTTT.

This clonotype appeared a few times. This sequence joins TRBV7-9 and TRBJ2-7, with D unresolved. Germline CDR1 reads SEHNR; CDR2 reads FQNEAQ (reference sequence). This CDR3 region has 12 residues. V was trimmed by 5 bases and J by 2 bases, leaving 7 bases between them. This CDR3 reads CASSQITYEQYF. The CDR3 region has the DNA TGTGCCAGCAGCCAAATCACCTACGAGCAGTACTTC.

This chain connects TRBV12-3 or TRBV12-4 to TRBJ2-7, with TRBD2 matching over 12 bases. V lost 2 bases and J lost 0; bases outside the gene matches: 8. The CDR3 consists of 18 residues. The CDR3 DNA reads as TGTGCCAGCAGTTTAATGGCTAGCGGGAGGGTAAGCTCCTACGAGCAGTACTTC. This sequence encodes CASSLMASGRVSSYEQYF.

The CDR3 bases are TGTGCCATCTCCGACAGGGGCCCCGCACCCCTCCACTTT. This encodes CAISDRGPAPLHF. V usage is TRBV10-3 and J usage is TRBJ1-6, with TRBD1 matching over 8 bases. Germline V CDR1 and CDR2: ENHRY, SYGVKD. The length of the CDR3 is 13 residues. V trimming: 8 bases; J trimming: 11 bases; junction bases outside the gene matches: 8.

The chain links TRBV24-1 to TRBJ2-3, with 12 bases aligning to TRBD2. The CDR3 length is 17 residues. Germline V gives CDR1 KGHDR, CDR2 SFDVKD. The V gene end was trimmed by 4 bases and the J gene end by 9 bases; junction bases not matched to a gene: 13. The CDR3 sequence is CATSDARTSGTHMTQYF. The CDR3 DNA is TGTGCCACCAGTGACGCTCGGACTAGCGGGACCCATATGACGCAGTATTTT.

This rearrangement joins TRBV20-1 to TRBJ2-1, with a weak D call TRBD2 (6 bases). Germline values: CDR1 DFQATT, CDR2 SNEGSKA (reference sequence). CDR3 size: 13 residues. V was clipped by 2 bases and J by 9 bases, with 14 bases between them. The CDR3 sequence is CSARNGLAFEQFF. The CDR3 DNA reads as TGCAGTGCTAGAAATGGTCTAGCGTTTGAGCAGTTCTTC.

The chain combines TRBV3-1 with TRBJ2-7; D gene ambiguous. The CDR3 totals 12 residues. With 1 base removed from V and 4 bases from J, the gap between germline ends came to 5 bases. Germline CDR1 and CDR2: LGHDT and YNNKEL (reference sequence). CDR3: CASSQVRYEQYF. CDR3 DNA: TGTGCCAGCAGCCAAGTCAGATACGAGCAGTACTTC.

This clonotype has more than one count but fewer than ten. The V gene is TRBV21-1, the J gene TRBJ2-3; the DNA was not compared with TRBD2, the D call given in the table. TRBV21-1 is deemed a pseudogene. This CDR3 is built from 17 residues. The chain's CDR3 is CASPQKGLAGCTDTQYF. The CDR3 bases are TGTGCCAGTCCCCAAAAGGGGCTAGCGGGATGTACAGATACGCAGTATTTT.